This TCR beta chain was observed in a study of shared clonotypes between healthy human individuals (dated by TCRdb to 2018 to 2021). Background for the entire study: Two women and a few men aged 18 to 49 years were included in the cohort. For each donor, CD4 naive and CD4 memory were each run on three plates, CD8 naive on two plates, and CD8 memory on one plate. To increase sequencing depth and limit assay-specific biases, TCR repertoire library preparation and sequencing were carried out by different laboratories using diverse techniques. To estimate repertoire size and how much clonotypes are shared between individuals, the study performed deep sequencing of blood TCR repertoires from roughly five healthy adults. Leukapheresis yielded between about 0.85 and 9.5 billion PBMCs per donor.

The donors were healthy, HIV-negative adults who had no recently reported acute infections or vaccinations. Every donor was a Caucasian adult residing in Nashville, Tennessee, USA. Magnetic negative selection was used to enrich CD4+ T cells, after which naive cells were positively selected on CD45RA and the negative fraction became the memory subset. Blood was obtained by leukapheresis, after which PBMCs were separated by Ficoll-Histopaque density gradient centrifugation and cryopreserved in liquid nitrogen vapor phase. Analytical flow cytometry was used to check the purity and quantity of each magnetically sorted T cell population. Each sorted fraction had its genomic DNA isolated and then quantified by UV absorbance on a Nanodrop 2000c. This clone turned up a few times. This receptor's antigen is unknown. No quality values exist for individual bases; no much larger clone is one base distant. Using the deep immunoSEQ assay, TCR CDR3 regions were amplified from genomic DNA by multiplex PCR. Extracted genomic DNA from each cell subset was distributed evenly across all wells of several immunoSEQ 96-well plates, and each plate was treated as a replicate. For sorted subsets, approximately 190 ng genomic DNA, equal to some 30,000 T cell genomes, was loaded into each replicate PCR. Purified libraries were measured with a Qubit 3.0 fluorometer, size-checked on a Bioanalyzer 2100, and measured again with the KAPA Library Quantification kit. Every immunoSEQ 96-well plate was sequenced on a dedicated single-read 150-cycle Illumina NextSeq 550 flow cell. In the authors' own workflow: The immunoSEQ output contained only junctional sequences without quality scores, so filtering could not match that applied to full-length reads. Sequences were annotated with PyIR, a Python wrapper for IgBLAST v1.9, using IMGT germline references to assign V/J genes and CDR3. Reads with weak V/J assignments (E-value above 1e-6), missing CDR3, stop codons, out-of-frame junctions, or ambiguous translated residues were removed. V3J clonotypes were defined by identical inferred V gene, J gene, and CDR3 amino acid sequence. To compute the percentage overlap between repertoires, the number of shared unique clonotypes was divided by the size of the smaller repertoire. Repertoire richness was assessed with RTK rarefaction, the Chao1 estimator, and Recon v2.1 estimates of unobserved clonotypes. Generation probabilities were computed with OLGA for all TCRbeta clonotypes obtained by the gDNA method from a handful of donors. TCRdb holds this immuneACCESS table with in-frame rearrangements only. Some clones are missing; in checked studies, unresolved V genes explain under half, and the rest has no known cause. From that table come the V and J calls and clone size; the DNA was used to work out D and trimming. The sample table shows 650,000 to 800,000 clones, and approximately 72% are seen once. Of the sample, 1.8% is held by the ten largest clones.

According to the germline V gene (reference sequence), CDR1 reads LNHDA and CDR2 reads SQIVND. V ends up 8 bases short and J 2 bases short, with an unmatched junction base count of 7. Inclusive of the bounding cysteine and phenylalanine, the CDR3 is 14 residues long. The retained sequence is limited to the CDR3, 42 bases, with the frame set at the first base. Results the study describes overall, beyond this receptor: Based on pairwise subsampling, the degree of clonotype sharing among donors was expected to be affected by sequencing depth. Sampling was limited to blood, and TCR repertoires in tissue likely differ from TCR repertoires in blood. Compared with non-shared clonotypes, clonotypes shared by all four sorted-subset donors had higher generation probabilities. Estimated clonotype richness was generally larger for naive than for memory subsets. Because the study included a small number of donors, the genetic and exposure-history diversity represented was limited. Sharing across a few donors was observed for approximately 4.6% of naive CD4, around 3.5% of naive CD8, roughly 2.4% of memory CD4, and roughly 0.4% of memory CD8 clonotypes. Incomplete sequencing was indicated by rarefaction of sorted-subset datasets, despite the large sequencing depth.

The sequenced sample was memory CD4+ T cells sorted from blood. This specimen's cell subset or site label, interpreted: CD45RA-negative fraction. The sequence links TRBV19 to TRBJ2-3, with 7 central nucleotides matching TRBD1. This TCR came from a woman aged 25 to 39 in good health. The CDR3 region has the sequence CASCPGQNTDTQYF. The DNA is as follows: TGTGCCAGTTGTCCGGGACAGAACACAGATACGCAGTATTTT.